Listed here is a single TCR beta chain. Its antigen is still unknown. Nothing much larger sits one base from this clone, and base qualities are not available. The data are from a study of cytomegalovirus exposure and HLA in healthy donors (dated by TCRdb to the late 2010s). Study-level background: An earlier analysis of about 560 of the donors reported around 280 Gb of sequence data and 117 million unique TCR beta sequences obtained from 180 million or so T cells. An early release covering about 600 HLA-typed donors comprised 250 to 350 gigabases of sequencing data and 65 million to 100 million unique TCR sequences. Of the roughly 400 genotyped donors, approximately 81% were placed in the genetic ancestry cluster associated with self-reported Caucasian donors. The aim of the study was to test whether cataloging public T cell receptors could identify signatures of past pathogen exposure. Using immunosequencing, the study profiled T cell repertoires from 666 subjects and related those repertoires to cytomegalovirus serostatus. A separate validation cohort of 100 to 150 different subjects was used in addition to the roughly 700-subject first cohort. To predict cytomegalovirus infection status, the study combined high-throughput TCR immunosequencing, statistical association of individual TCRs with disease status, and machine learning. To study patterns of TCR occurrence, a later analysis re-analyzed previously published TCR beta repertoires from 700 or so donors and added high-resolution HLA genotyping. The later analysis used no new phenotypic data to find candidate immune exposures, relying instead on TCR beta sequences and their occurrence across donors. An earlier analysis of several hundred of the donors used high-throughput TCR beta sequencing to judge whether each TCR beta V gene segment behaved as functional or pseudogenic. Donor age, sex, ethnicity and CMV serostatus were compiled together with the repertoire data. A later genetic analysis used genome-wide SNP genotypes for about three fifths of the 666 donors, treating that subset as a discovery cohort. All discovery cohort repertoires had been generated on a single sequencing platform. HLA typing covered class I and class II loci at four-digit resolution. The number of donors typed differed by locus, with roughly 620-640 for A, B, C, DRB1 and DQB1, 522 for DQA1, over 600 for DPA1, and under 490 for DPB1. About five DR-DQ haplotypes were handled as single units for association and clustering, since linkage in the cohort was strong. Across about 380 genotyped donors of the cohort, an average of 235,054 unique TCR beta nucleotide sequences per donor were sequenced, and 15% to 20% of those sequences were non-productive.

Trimming takes 6 bases from V and 6 bases from J, and the germline ends sit 18 bases apart. The CDR3 numbers 15 residues from cysteine through phenylalanine. Just CDR3 DNA is preserved here, 45 bases in frame from base 1. The germline V gene specifies MGHRA as CDR1 and YSYEKL as CDR2. The cohort comprised around 700 healthy bone marrow donors. At the time of sampling, all cohort members were nominally healthy, though unrecorded immune exposures were likely present. The donor was CMV seronegative and belonged to the group of 350 to 400 seronegative cohort members. A peripheral blood sample was provided by each donor, and peripheral blood mononuclear cells were used for TCR beta sequencing. Genomic DNA was extracted from the blood cell samples with the Qiagen DNeasy Blood Extraction Kit. The library was made by the immunoSEQ multiplex PCR assay. For the multiplex PCR, a mixture combining 60 forward primers for TCR Vbeta segments and 13 reverse primers for TCR Jbeta segments was used. The CDR3 region of rearranged TCR beta genes was amplified from genomic DNA with a multiplex PCR assay. The Illumina HiSeq System was used to sequence the amplified TCR beta libraries as 87-base-pair reads. The authors' pipeline ran thus. In a later analysis, around 80 million unique TCR beta chains were counted across the 500 to 850 repertoires, and roughly 11 million of these chains were shared by at least two donors. To remove PCR and sequencing errors, raw reads were error-corrected and collapsed into unique sequences using a nearest-neighbor algorithm that merged closely related sequences. CDR3 sequences were aligned to IMGT reference sequences to assign V, D and J gene segments. For a sequence to be retained, at least a six-nucleotide match to both a V gene segment and a J gene segment was required. Rearrangements were called productive when the CDR3 lacked stop codons and stayed in frame with V and J; all others were non-productive. CDR3 was defined according to IMGT convention as the region running from the second conserved V-encoded cysteine to the conserved J-encoded phenylalanine. The earlier analysis of about 640 of the donors excluded any sequence lacking an unambiguous match to a single V gene segment. An earlier analysis of just under 600 of the donors called V segments functional above 56.7% productive rearrangements and segregating when the between-donor standard deviation exceeded 5%. A statistical classification framework was built to diagnose cytomegalovirus status from the catalog of TCR beta chain sequences. In a later analysis, V and J genes were assigned by comparing TCR nucleotide sequences against IMGT/GENE-DB human TR gene sequences. Using the TCRdist pipeline, a later analysis assigned CDR3 sequences along with most-parsimonious VDJ recombination scenarios. In a later analysis, each TCR beta chain was defined by its CDR3 amino acid sequence together with its V-gene family, and reads lacking a unique V-gene family were excluded. A later analysis removed roughly 590 highly shared, low-generation-probability nucleotide sequences to deal with suspected cross-contamination and a sequencing artifact. In a later analysis, a clonal expansion index was calculated for each public chain from normalized within-repertoire ranks of inferred template counts. In a later analysis, generation probabilities were computed using a VDJ recombination model fitted to out-of-frame rearrangements, and the results were checked against IGoR. Hypergeometric tests were used in a later analysis to score TCR-TCR, TCR-HLA and TCR-CMV co-occurrence, with a repertoire-size bias correction applied to the TCR pairs. To estimate false discovery rates, a later analysis permuted the HLA or CMV assignments 20 times. In a later analysis, co-occurring TCRs were grouped using DBSCAN, with TCRdist sequence similarity added in when clustering inside HLA-allele-positive subsets. Repertoires with fewer than 30,000 or more than 120,000 public chains were left out of co-occurrence clustering, as were several repertoires with anomalous nucleotide sharing. TCRdb's version of the immuneACCESS table is confined to in-frame rearrangements and falls short of the full clone set. An unresolved V gene accounts for under half of the shortfall where checked; the remainder is of unknown origin. That table furnishes V, J and clone size, whereas the DNA furnished D and trimming. The sample table holds around 120,000 clones, of which about four fifths were seen once. The leading ten clones occupy around 1.5% of the sample.

The investigation overall reported the following: Some IMGT-functional V segments, including TRBV6-2 and TRBV6-3, could not be distinguished by the 87-base-pair reads and were therefore excluded. Cytomegalovirus status was reported to be diagnosed by the classifier with high specificity and sensitivity in both the original and validation cohorts. In a later analysis, 16,951 TCR beta sequences were associated with specific HLA alleles at a false discovery rate of 0.05. Presence/absence analyses assumed roughly uniform sequencing depth across donors, an assumption that may not hold. Broadly in line with IMGT annotations, most TCR beta V segments showed up in productive rearrangements about 87% or about 30% of the time in an earlier analysis of 450 to 750 of the donors. The cohort was sequenced for TCR beta chains only, and without alpha or paired-chain data the features that could be detected were limited. In a later genetic analysis, fewer N-insertions in productive TCRs were reported among donors in an Asian-associated ancestry cluster than the roughly 700-donor mean. A cluster of highly shared sequence variants was judged likely to represent a technical artifact of the sequencing pipeline. Correlated functional status among segregating V segments might reflect linkage disequilibrium, but an unknown experimental factor could not be ruled out. A total of fewer than 200 TCR beta chains were listed by the study as associated with cytomegalovirus. According to a later analysis, parvovirus B19, influenza, CMV and Epstein-Barr virus appeared linked to several top co-occurrence clusters. In a later genetic analysis, a missense DCLRE1C variant was associated with V-gene and J-gene trimming of TCR beta chains, and the association was replicated in an independent cohort. The earlier analysis of 587 of the donors excluded roughly 17 rarely observed V segments, including chromosome 9 orphons, because counts were too low. Because HLA typing was unavailable for some donors at each locus, only the typed subset was used in association tests. A later analysis found that HLA-associated TCR beta chains were more clonally expanded and had lower generation probabilities than equally common non-associated chains. A later analysis found that most CMV-associated TCR beta chains appeared HLA-restricted, with HLA associations seemingly driven largely by CMV exposure. Across donors, most TCR sequences were observed very rarely, whereas some public TCRs were present in many individuals. When HLA alleles, especially DR and DQ, strongly co-occurred, attributing TCR associations to individual alleles was difficult. It was suggested by the authors that the approach could potentially be generalized to other disease states and immunological phenotypes. CMV serostatus was the only immune exposure information available for the cohort. A further reported finding was that TCR beta sequences accurately predicted the HLA-A and HLA-B alleles for most subjects in the first cohort. In vitro tests confirmed that a few of the cytomegalovirus-associated TCR beta chains recognize cytomegalovirus antigens. In a later analysis, the rate of TCR association differed among HLA loci, with DRB1 alleles having the most associated TCRs and HLA-C alleles having the fewest.

Sequenced input: PBMCs. The sequence links TRBV4-1 to TRBJ2-1, with TRBD1 tentatively as D gene (6 bases match). The source of this sequence is a woman aged 18-35 years in good health and CMV-seronegative. The CDR3 region has the sequence CASRALEARGNEQFF. The bases are TGCGCCAGCAGGGCCCTGGAGGCCAGGGGCAATGAGCAGTTCTTC.